The 30 T cell receptor beta chains in this list originate from one sample, sequenced in a study of blood T cells in healthy people across ages. A sample-barcoded 5' primer and a J-beta primer mix were used in a second PCR of roughly 7 to 12 cycles. TCRdb redid the calling of the 5' RACE reads with MiXCR, one entry per CDR3 protein. This sample carries about 1 million distinct CDR3 sequences, 45% of them seen once, and the ten largest clones take under 20%. Source material: blood. These receptors came from a woman in her sixties in good health.

This clonotype was observed a single time. The genes are TRBV28 and TRBJ2-3; the D is unclear. This CDR3 spans 17 amino acids. V lost 3 bases, J lost 3 bases, and 19 bases lay in between. The germline V gene encodes CDR1 MDHEN and CDR2 SYDVKM. Written as DNA, the CDR3 is TGTGCCAGCAGTTTTTGGCCAGCTGGAGAGTCGACAGATACGCAGTATTTT. Translation gives CASSFWPAGESTDTQYF.

This clonotype has more than one count but fewer than ten. V is TRBV20-1 and J is TRBJ2-1; D ambiguous. CDR1 DFQATT and CDR2 SNEGSKA come from the germline V gene (reference sequence). The CDR3 consists of 13 residues. Trimming left V 3 bases short and J 4 bases short, with 10 bases between. CDR3 loop: CSASPDIYNEQFF. As DNA, the CDR3 is TGCAGTGCTAGCCCTGACATTTACAATGAGCAGTTCTTC.

This clonotype has more than one count but fewer than ten. The chain carries TRBV24-1 and TRBJ2-1; no firm D call. CDR1 KGHDR and CDR2 SFDVKD come from the germline V gene. The CDR3 covers 13 residues. Between the trimmed V and J ends, which lost 0 bases and 8 bases, there was a span of 7 bases. CDR3 protein: CATSDLLAHEQFF. The DNA of the CDR3 is TGTGCCACCAGTGATTTGCTGGCGCATGAGCAGTTCTTC.

V gene TRBV4-1 combines with J gene TRBJ2-3, with 10 bases aligning to TRBD2. The V gene end was trimmed by 0 bases and the J gene end by 2 bases; junction bases not matched to a gene: 14. Germline CDR1 reads MGHRA; CDR2 reads YSYEKL. The CDR3 runs to 20 residues. The CDR3 reads CASSQDSPGSGRPYTDTQYF. CDR3 DNA: TGCGCCAGCAGCCAAGATTCCCCAGGTAGCGGGAGGCCTTACACAGATACGCAGTATTTT.

The chain has TRBV29-1 and TRBJ1-5, with 9 bases that match TRBD1. Germline values: CDR1 SQVTM, CDR2 ANQGSEA. This CDR3 has 14 amino acids. Losses at the gene ends were 7 bases for V and 5 bases for J; bases not matched to a gene: 9. The CDR3 DNA is TGCAGCGCTAGGCGACAGGGGGTCCATCAGCCCCAGCATTTT. Protein: CSARRQGVHQPQHF.

The chain links TRBV9 to TRBJ1-6; TRBD1 matches 7 bases. Trimming at V came to 4 bases and at J to 7 bases, leaving 8 bases not matched to a gene. This CDR3 contains 15 residues. Per the germline V gene, CDR1 is SGDLS and CDR2 is YYNGEE. CDR3 nucleotides: TGTGCCAGCAGCAAGCGGGACAGTAGGAATTCACCCCTCCACTTT. It codes for CASSKRDSRNSPLHF.

There are a few counts of this clonotype. The V and J genes are TRBV7-9 and TRBJ1-2; 9 bases map to TRBD1. This CDR3 spans 14 amino acids. Losses at the gene ends were 6 bases for V and 8 bases for J; bases not matched to a gene: 10. In germline, CDR1 is SEHNR, CDR2 FQNEAQ (reference sequence). CDR3 sequence reads: CASRYGDRVDGYTF. The CDR3 coding sequence is TGTGCCAGCAGATACGGGGACAGGGTTGACGGCTACACCTTC.

This chain connects TRBV20-1 to TRBJ2-3; 8 bases align to TRBD2. The V segment lost 5 bases and the J segment 3 bases; nucleotides outside the gene matches: 7. Germline-derived CDR1 and CDR2 are DFQATT and SNEGSKA (reference sequence). CDR3 length equals 14 residues. The CDR3 DNA sequence: TGCAGTGCTGCACCGGGACTAGAAACAGATACGCAGTATTTT. Translating gives CSAAPGLETDTQYF.

The chain joins TRBV12-3 or TRBV12-4 to TRBJ2-3; D possibly matches TRBD1 or TRBD2 (6 bases each). This CDR3 is 15 amino acids long. Trimming took 7 bases from V and 5 from J, leaving 19 bases between them. The CDR3 region is CASIGGREAKDTQYF. The CDR3 DNA sequence: TGTGCCAGCATTGGGGGGCGTGAGGCGAAAGATACGCAGTATTTT.

The chain combines TRBV6-2 or TRBV6-3 with TRBJ1-2, with a possible D match to TRBD1 (5 bases). V shed 5 bases and J shed 3 bases, with 16 bases lying between them. There are 15 residues in the CDR3. CDR1 and CDR2 from the germline V gene are MNHEY and SVGEGT. CDR3 DNA sequence: TGTGCCAGCAGTCCGACAGAACTCCTTGACTATGGCTACACCTTC. Translation: CASSPTELLDYGYTF.

The V and J genes are TRBV7-6 and TRBJ1-1; 9 positions match TRBD1. CDR3 length: 15 residues. V lost 2 bases to trimming and J lost 6 bases; unmatched junction nucleotides: 7. CDR1 is SGHVS, CDR2 FNYEAQ, per germline. For the CDR3, the DNA is TGTGCCAGCAGCTTAAACTCCGACAGGGGGTCTGAAGCTTTCTTT. Translation gives CASSLNSDRGSEAFF.

The V call is TRBV11-2, the J call TRBJ2-1; D is unclear. The V and J ends lost 5 bases and 9 bases respectively, with 8 bases between them. This CDR3 is built from 11 residues. The germline V gene has CDR1 SGHAT and CDR2 FQNNGV. CDR3 sequence: CASSGAVEQFF. In DNA form, the CDR3 reads TGTGCCAGCAGCGGTGCCGTTGAGCAGTTCTTC.

The rearrangement links TRBV7-9 to TRBJ2-5; D uncertain. The CDR3 is 13 residues long. Germline CDR1 SEHNR, CDR2 FQNEAQ (reference sequence). Between the trimmed V and J ends, which lost 5 bases and 5 bases, there was a span of 12 bases. DNA of the CDR3: TGTGCCAGCAGCCCCCCGATGGGGGAGACCCAGTACTTC. Its translation is CASSPPMGETQYF.

As regards this clonotype: A much more abundant neighbour one base away suggests this may be a read error. This chain uses TRBV20-1 with TRBJ1-2; D remains ambiguous. This CDR3 is 12 amino acids long. In germline, CDR1 is DFQATT, CDR2 SNEGSKA (reference sequence). CDR3 DNA sequence: TGCAGGGCTAGAGTCCCTGGGGATGGCTACACCTTC. Its protein is CRARVPGDGYTF.

This clonotype has more than one count but fewer than ten. The J gene is TRBJ2-7, the V gene TRBV10-1, with D perhaps TRBD1 or TRBD2 (5 bases each). From germline, CDR1 is WNHNN and CDR2 SYGVQD (reference sequence). Trimming stripped 2 bases from V and 2 bases from J, with 16 bases between. The CDR3 loop spans 16 amino acids. CDR3 loop: CASSEQTGTVTYEQYF. CDR3 DNA sequence: TGCGCCAGCAGTGAGCAAACCGGGACGGTGACCTACGAGCAGTACTTC.

The chain is built from TRBV7-9 and TRBJ1-2; D gene uncertain. Germline CDR1 SEHNR, CDR2 FQNEAQ (reference sequence). V lost 5 bases, J lost 8 bases, and 12 bases lay in between. The CDR3 has 12 amino acids. DNA of the CDR3: TGTGCCAGCAGCGCCGACCAAAAAGGCTACACCTTC. Translating it yields CASSADQKGYTF.

This clonotype appeared many times. This chain uses TRBV20-1 with TRBJ2-5; D remains ambiguous. Trimming took off 1 base at V and 4 bases at J, with 10 bases between the two ends. This CDR3 has 13 amino acids. Germline V gene lookup returns CDR1 DFQATT and CDR2 SNEGSKA (reference sequence). This CDR3 reads CSARGTLGETQYF. In DNA, the CDR3 is TGCAGTGCTAGAGGTACTCTTGGAGAGACCCAGTACTTC.

The gene calls are TRBV6-5 and TRBJ2-1; D is unresolved. The CDR3 is made up of 15 amino acids. V was trimmed by 5 bases and J by 3 bases, leaving 14 bases between them. Germline V lookup: CDR1 MNHEY, CDR2 SVGAGI. The CDR3 bases are TGTGCCAGCAGTCGTCCCTCAACCGTCTACAATGAGCAGTTCTTC. It is translated as CASSRPSTVYNEQFF.

The chain is built from TRBV20-1 and TRBJ1-2, with TRBD1 matching 9 bases. Looked up from germline, CDR1 is DFQATT and CDR2 is SNEGSKA (reference sequence). The V gene end was trimmed by 4 bases and the J gene end by 1 base; junction bases not matched to a gene: 19. This CDR3 contains 19 residues. This CDR3 reads CSANAPESPGQGRNYGYTF. CDR3 DNA sequence: TGCAGTGCTAATGCACCGGAGAGCCCGGGACAGGGCCGTAACTATGGCTACACCTTC.

This chain links TRBV20-1 with TRBJ2-7, with D unresolved. CDR3 length equals 12 residues. The germline V gene has CDR1 DFQATT and CDR2 SNEGSKA (reference sequence). The CDR3 DNA follows: TGCAGCAGAGAGTTCAGATCCTACGAGCAGTACTTC. The encoded protein is CSREFRSYEQYF.

The V and J genes are TRBV7-8 and TRBJ2-5, with a tentative D call TRBD2 (7 bases). V lost 2 bases to trimming and J lost 4 bases, with 14 bases between them. The CDR3 spans 15 residues. The germline CDR1 and CDR2 sequences are SGHVS and FQNEAQ. Written as DNA, the CDR3 is TGTGCCAGCAGCTTAAGCGGGACAAGGCGAGAGACCCAGTACTTC. Its translation: CASSLSGTRRETQYF.

This clonotype was detected only a few times. The chain carries TRBV24-1 and TRBJ2-1, with a tentative D call TRBD2 (5 bases). Germline CDR1 and CDR2: KGHDR and SFDVKD. The CDR3 spans 13 residues. V lost 4 bases and J 7 bases, leaving 10 bases between the germline ends. The CDR3, as DNA: TGTGCCACCAGTGACACCGGGGTGAATGAGCAGTTCTTC. It is translated as CATSDTGVNEQFF.

For this clonotype: A much larger clone differs from this one at a single base, so this may be a read error. The chain uses TRBV20-1 and TRBJ1-2, with TRBD1 as a possible D gene (5 bases). Deletions cut 5 bases from V and 3 bases from J, with 16 bases between. CDR3 length: 14 residues. Germline lookup yields CDR1 DFQATT and CDR2 SNEGSKA (reference sequence). This CDR3 is CSAGSRGIDYGYTF. The CDR3, as DNA: TGCAGTGCTGGAAGCCGGGGGATCGACTATGGCTACACCTTC.

This clonotype showed up just a few times. The J gene is TRBJ2-1, the V gene TRBV12-3 or TRBV12-4; 8 positions match TRBD2. The CDR3 totals 15 residues. V was pared by 4 bases and J by 7 bases, with 9 bases of the junction left unmatched. CDR3 DNA: TGTGCCAGCAGTTACCCCAGCGGGAGTTATAATGAGCAGTTCTTC. Translating it yields CASSYPSGSYNEQFF.

This chain links TRBV20-1 with TRBJ2-3; the match to TRBD2 covers 13 bases. Looked up from germline, CDR1 is DFQATT and CDR2 is SNEGSKA (reference sequence). The V and J ends lost 5 bases and 8 bases, in that order; junction bases with no gene match: 13. The CDR3 sequence is 16 residues long. CDR3 residues: CSASGTGTSGAGTQYF. The DNA of the CDR3 is TGCAGTGCTTCAGGGACCGGGACTAGCGGGGCGGGTACGCAGTATTTT.

The chain recombines TRBV6-6 with TRBJ1-5; D remains unclear. Germline V gene sequence: CDR1 MNHNY, CDR2 SVGAGI (reference sequence). CDR3 size: 14 residues. Trimming took 5 bases from V and 0 from J, leaving 8 bases between them. DNA of the CDR3: TGTGCCAGCAGTAACGGGGTTAGCAATCAGCCCCAGCATTTT. Encoded protein: CASSNGVSNQPQHF.

The chain has TRBV9 and TRBJ2-3; TRBD2 is a possible D gene (6 bases). Germline V gene sequence: CDR1 SGDLS, CDR2 YYNGEE. V dropped 4 bases and J dropped 3 bases, with 18 bases sitting between them. This CDR3 contains 16 residues. The DNA of the CDR3 is TGTGCCAGCAGCAACCTCGGGGGACTCGGTACAGATACGCAGTATTTT. Encoded protein: CASSNLGGLGTDTQYF.

The chain recombines TRBV9 with TRBJ2-2; possibly TRBD2 for D (6 bases). Germline lookup yields CDR1 SGDLS and CDR2 YYNGEE. This CDR3 has 14 residues. V lost 4 bases and J lost 5, with 12 bases in between. CDR3 sequence: CASSLAAETGELFF. CDR3 in DNA: TGTGCCAGCAGCTTAGCGGCAGAGACCGGGGAGCTGTTTTTT.

The sample holds many counts of this clonotype. The rearrangement joins TRBV12-3 or TRBV12-4 to TRBJ2-6; unclear D gene. The CDR3 runs 14 residues. V was pared by 6 bases and J by 0 bases, with 6 bases between. The CDR3 is CASSRNSGANVLTF. The CDR3 nucleotides are TGTGCCAGCAGCCGAAACTCTGGGGCCAACGTCCTGACTTTC.

The chain combines TRBV6-1 with TRBJ2-1, with TRBD1 as a possible D gene (6 bases). The CDR3 consists of 16 residues. V lost 4 bases, J lost 13 bases, and 26 bases lay in between. Looked up from germline, CDR1 is MNHNS and CDR2 is SASEGT. The CDR3, as DNA: TGTGCCAGCAGTGTCTCCGGGACACCCTCGTGGGAGACCCAGTTCTTC. This translates into CASSVSGTPSWETQFF.